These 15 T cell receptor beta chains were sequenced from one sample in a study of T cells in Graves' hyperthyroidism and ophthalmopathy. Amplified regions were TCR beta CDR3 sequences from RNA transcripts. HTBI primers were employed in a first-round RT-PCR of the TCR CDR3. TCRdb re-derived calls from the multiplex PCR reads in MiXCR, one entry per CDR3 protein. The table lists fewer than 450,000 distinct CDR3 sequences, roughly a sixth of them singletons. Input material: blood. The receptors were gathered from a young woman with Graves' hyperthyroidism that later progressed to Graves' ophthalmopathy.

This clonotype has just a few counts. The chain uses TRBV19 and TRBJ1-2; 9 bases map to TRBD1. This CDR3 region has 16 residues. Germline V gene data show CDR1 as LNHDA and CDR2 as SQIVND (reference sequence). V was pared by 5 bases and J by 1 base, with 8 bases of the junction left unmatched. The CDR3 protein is CASSPGQGRINYGYTF. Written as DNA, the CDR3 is TGTGCCAGTAGTCCGGGACAGGGACGAATTAACTATGGCTACACCTTC.

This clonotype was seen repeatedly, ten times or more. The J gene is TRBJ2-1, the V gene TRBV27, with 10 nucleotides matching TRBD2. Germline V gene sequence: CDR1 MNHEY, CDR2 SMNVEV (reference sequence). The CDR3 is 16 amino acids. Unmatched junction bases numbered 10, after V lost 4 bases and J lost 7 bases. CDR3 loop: CASSSMVASGRNEQFF. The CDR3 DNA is TGTGCCAGCAGTTCAATGGTGGCTAGCGGGAGAAATGAGCAGTTCTTC.

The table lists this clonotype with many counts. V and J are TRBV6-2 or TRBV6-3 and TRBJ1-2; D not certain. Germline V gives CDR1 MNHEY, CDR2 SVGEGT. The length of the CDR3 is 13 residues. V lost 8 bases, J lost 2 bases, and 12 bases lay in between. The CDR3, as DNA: TGTGCCAGCGGGCTTTACCACAACTATGGCTACACCTTC. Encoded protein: CASGLYHNYGYTF.

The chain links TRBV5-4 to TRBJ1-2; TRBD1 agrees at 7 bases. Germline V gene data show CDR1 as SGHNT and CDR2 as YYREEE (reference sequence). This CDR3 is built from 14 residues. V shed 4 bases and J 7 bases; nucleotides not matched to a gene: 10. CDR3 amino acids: CASSPPTGTFGYTF. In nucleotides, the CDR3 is TGTGCCAGCAGCCCACCGACAGGGACTTTTGGCTACACCTTC.

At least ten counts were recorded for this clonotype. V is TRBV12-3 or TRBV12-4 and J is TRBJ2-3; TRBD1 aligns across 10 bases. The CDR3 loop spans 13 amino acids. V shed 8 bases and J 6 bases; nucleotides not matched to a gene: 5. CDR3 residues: CASRQGAMDTQYF. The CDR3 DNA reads TGTGCCAGCCGACAGGGGGCTATGGATACGCAGTATTTT.

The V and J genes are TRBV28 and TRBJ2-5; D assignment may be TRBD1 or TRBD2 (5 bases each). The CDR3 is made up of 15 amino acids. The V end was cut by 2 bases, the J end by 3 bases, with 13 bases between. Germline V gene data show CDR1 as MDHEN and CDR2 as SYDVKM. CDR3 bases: TGTGCCAGCAGTTTAGTGGGGGAAACCAAAGAGACCCAGTACTTC. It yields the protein CASSLVGETKETQYF.

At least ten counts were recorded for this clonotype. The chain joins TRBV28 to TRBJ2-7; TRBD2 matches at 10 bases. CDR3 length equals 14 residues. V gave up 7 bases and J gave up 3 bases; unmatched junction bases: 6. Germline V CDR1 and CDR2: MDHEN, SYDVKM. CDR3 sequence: CASNRGTSVYEQYF. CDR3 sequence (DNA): TGTGCCAGCAACCGGGGGACTAGCGTCTACGAGCAGTACTTC.

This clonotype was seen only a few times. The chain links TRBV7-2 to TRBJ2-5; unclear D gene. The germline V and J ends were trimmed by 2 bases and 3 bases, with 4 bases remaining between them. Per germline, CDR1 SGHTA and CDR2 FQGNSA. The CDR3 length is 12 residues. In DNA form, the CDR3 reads TGTGCCAGCAGCTTATACGAAGAGACCCAGTACTTC. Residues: CASSLYEETQYF. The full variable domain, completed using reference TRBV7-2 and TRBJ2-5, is GAGVSQSPSNKVTEKGKDVELRCDPISGHTALYWYRQSLGQGLEFLIYFQGNSAPDKSGLPSDRFSAERTGGSVSTLTIQRTQQEDSAVYLCASSLYEETQYFGPGTRLLVL.

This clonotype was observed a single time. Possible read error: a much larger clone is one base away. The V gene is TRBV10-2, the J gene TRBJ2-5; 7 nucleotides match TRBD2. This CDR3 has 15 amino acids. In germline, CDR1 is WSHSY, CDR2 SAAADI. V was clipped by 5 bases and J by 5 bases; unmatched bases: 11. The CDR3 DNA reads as TGCGCCAGCAGTAACGGGGGGACCCCAGGGGAGACCCAGTACTTC. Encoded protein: CASSNGGTPGETQYF.

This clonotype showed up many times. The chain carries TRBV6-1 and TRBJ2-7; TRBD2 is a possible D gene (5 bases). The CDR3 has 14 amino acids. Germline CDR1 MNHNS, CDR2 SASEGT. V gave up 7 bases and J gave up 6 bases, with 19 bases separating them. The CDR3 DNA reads TGTGCCAGCAAACTCCCGCTAGCATCGGGCGAGCAGTACTTC. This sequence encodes CASKLPLASGEQYF.

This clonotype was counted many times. As DNA, the CDR3 is TGCAGCGTTGTTGGTGGCGGCAGGGGAAATTATGGCTACACCTTC. It is translated as CSVVGGGRGNYGYTF. The rearrangement uses TRBV29-1 and TRBJ1-2; maybe TRBD1 (6 bases). This CDR3 comprises 15 residues. The V and J ends lost 4 bases and 5 bases respectively, with 20 bases between them. CDR1 and CDR2 (germline): SQVTM, ANQGSEA.

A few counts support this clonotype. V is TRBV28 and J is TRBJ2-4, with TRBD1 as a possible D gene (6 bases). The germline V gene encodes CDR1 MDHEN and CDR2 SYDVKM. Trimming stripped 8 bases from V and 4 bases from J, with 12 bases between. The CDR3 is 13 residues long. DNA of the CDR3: TGTGCCAGCCGGGACACATTAAAAAACATTCAGTACTTC. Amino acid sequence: CASRDTLKNIQYF.

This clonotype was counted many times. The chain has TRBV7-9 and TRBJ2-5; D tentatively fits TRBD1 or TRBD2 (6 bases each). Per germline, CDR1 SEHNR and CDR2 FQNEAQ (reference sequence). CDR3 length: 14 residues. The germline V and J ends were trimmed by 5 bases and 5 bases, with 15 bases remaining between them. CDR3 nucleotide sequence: TGTGCCAGCAGCGAACAGGGAGGTACGGAGACCCAGTACTTC. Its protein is CASSEQGGTETQYF.

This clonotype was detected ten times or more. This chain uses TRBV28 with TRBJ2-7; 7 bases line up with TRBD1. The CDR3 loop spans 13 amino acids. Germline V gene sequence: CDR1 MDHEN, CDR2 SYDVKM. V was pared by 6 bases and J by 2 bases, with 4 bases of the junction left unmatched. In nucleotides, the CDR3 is TGTGCCAGCAGGAACAGGGGAACCTACGAGCAGTACTTC. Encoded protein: CASRNRGTYEQYF.

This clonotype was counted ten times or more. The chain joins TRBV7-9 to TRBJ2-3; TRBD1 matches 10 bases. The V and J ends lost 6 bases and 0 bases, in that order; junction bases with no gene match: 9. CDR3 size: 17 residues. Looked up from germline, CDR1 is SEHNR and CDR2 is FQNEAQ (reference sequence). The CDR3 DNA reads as TGTGCCAGCAGACAACTTGGACAGGGGGGAAGCACAGATACGCAGTATTTT. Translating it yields CASRQLGQGGSTDTQYF.